A single TCR beta chain is shown here with its context. Antigen unknown. This entry comes from a study of naive and memory T cell subsets. Study-level points and caveats: The power law exponent of TCR abundance differed between naive and memory cells.

The V and J ends lost 6 bases and 6 bases, in that order; junction bases with no gene match: 1. CDR3 length equals 11 residues. Germline V gene data show CDR1 as MDHEN and CDR2 as SYDVKM. EMRA cells were CD45RA+CD27-, and effector memory cells CD45RA-CD27-. Two oligonucleotides, mixed equimolar, formed the beta constant-region primer covering TRBC1 and TRBC2. Nested alpha and beta constant-region primers with the SP2 primer drove four PCR rounds on ligated cDNA. TCRdb itself ran the UMI-ligation and nested PCR reads through MiXCR, one entry per CDR3 protein. The sample shows 30,000 to 40,000 distinct CDR3 sequences, less than 20% of them seen only once.

This TCR derives from a human donor in good health. Sequenced material: effector memory CD4+ T cells from blood. This sample's subset: effector memory, CD45RA- CD27-. The V and J genes are TRBV28 and TRBJ1-1, with 7 bases aligning to TRBD1. CDR3 in DNA: TGTGCCAGCAGGGGACAGCCTGAAGCTTTCTTT. Translating it yields CASRGQPEAFF. Variable domain in full (rest from reference TRBV28 and TRBJ1-1): DVKVTQSSRYLVKRTGEKVFLECVQDMDHENMFWYRQDPGLGLRLIYFSYDVKMKEKGDIPEGYSVSREKKERFSLILESASTNQTSMYLCASRGQPEAFFGQGTRLTVV.